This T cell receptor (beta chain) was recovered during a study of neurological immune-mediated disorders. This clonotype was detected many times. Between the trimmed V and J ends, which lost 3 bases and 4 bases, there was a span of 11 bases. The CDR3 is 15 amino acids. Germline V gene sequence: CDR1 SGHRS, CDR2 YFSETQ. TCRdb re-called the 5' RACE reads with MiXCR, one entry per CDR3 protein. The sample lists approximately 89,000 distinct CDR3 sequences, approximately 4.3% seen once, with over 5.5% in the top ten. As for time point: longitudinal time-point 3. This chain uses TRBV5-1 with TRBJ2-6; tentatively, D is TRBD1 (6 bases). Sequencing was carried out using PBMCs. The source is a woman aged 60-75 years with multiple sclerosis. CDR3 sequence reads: CASSSQGPGANVLTF. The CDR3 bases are TGCGCCAGCAGCTCTCAGGGGCCCGGGGCCAACGTCCTGACTTTC.